Each of the 17 T cell receptor beta chains below was sequenced from the same sample in a study of OX40 agonist ivuxolimab in advanced cancers. The repertoire was sequenced with immunoSEQ multiplex PCR; TCRdb's copy has only in-frame clones and lacks some. The table includes around 13,000 clones, roughly 84% detected once. The sample in question was CD4+ or CD8+ T cells sorted from blood, obtained in a trial of the OX40 agonist ivuxolimab. These receptors all stem from an adult with an advanced solid tumor such as melanoma, head and neck, liver or kidney cancer.

This clone is termed medium-sized. The chain is built from TRBV4-1 and TRBJ1-5; a possible D gene is TRBD1 (6 bases). Germline V gives CDR1 MGHRA, CDR2 YSYEKL. Trimming stripped 1 base from V and 0 bases from J, with 13 bases between. CDR3 length equals 17 residues. CDR3 nucleotide sequence: TGCGCCAGCAGCCAAGTCGAGGGGGGAAATAGCAATCAGCCCCAGCATTTT. Protein product: CASSQVEGGNSNQPQHF.

The chain recombines TRBV4-1 with TRBJ2-5, with 7 bases identical to TRBD1. From germline, CDR1 is MGHRA and CDR2 YSYEKL. This CDR3 has 14 residues. Losses at the gene ends were 3 bases for V and 1 base for J; bases not matched to a gene: 2. The CDR3 region is CASSQGTVQETQYF. Written as DNA, the CDR3 is TGCGCCAGCAGCCAGGGGACAGTCCAAGAGACCCAGTACTTC.

The rearrangement uses TRBV19 and TRBJ2-7; D may correspond to TRBD1 or TRBD2 (5 bases each). Germline values: CDR1 LNHDA, CDR2 SQIVND (reference sequence). The CDR3 sequence is 15 residues long. The ends were cut back, 4 bases at V and 5 bases at J, with 18 bases in the middle. The CDR3 protein is CASSSLEGLRNEQYF. CDR3 nucleotide sequence: TGTGCCAGTAGTAGTCTTGAGGGGCTTCGAAACGAGCAGTACTTC.

CDR3 protein: CASSLPDTEAFF. The CDR3 DNA is TGTGCCAGCAGCTTGCCAGACACTGAAGCTTTCTTT. The genes are TRBV5-6 and TRBJ1-1; D unclear. V was trimmed by 1 base and J by 3 bases, leaving 4 bases between them. The CDR3 is 12 amino acids. The germline gives CDR1 SGHDT, CDR2 YYEEEE.

The chain employs TRBV30 and TRBJ1-2; 9 bases fit TRBD1. Germline V gives CDR1 GTSNPN, CDR2 SVGIG (reference sequence). CDR3 length: 14 residues. The J segment lost 7 bases and the V segment lost 2 bases, leaving 8 bases of the junction unmatched. CDR3 nucleotides: TGTGCCTGGAGTCTCCGGGGACAGGGAGGTGGCTACACCTTC. Its translation: CAWSLRGQGGGYTF.

V usage is TRBV9 and J usage is TRBJ2-5, with D perhaps matching TRBD1 or TRBD2 (6 bases each). V lost 4 bases and J lost 5, with 24 bases in between. This CDR3 is 17 amino acids long. The germline CDR1 and CDR2 sequences are SGDLS and YYNGEE. The CDR3 here is CASSPRRDNRWIETQYF. CDR3 DNA: TGTGCCAGCAGCCCCCGGAGGGACAATAGGTGGATCGAGACCCAGTACTTC.

The chain recombines TRBV19 with TRBJ1-1; D gene uncertain. CDR3 length equals 12 residues. V lost 8 bases and J lost 3, with 10 bases in between. Germline loops: CDR1 LNHDA, CDR2 SQIVND (reference sequence). For the CDR3, the DNA is TGTGCCAGTTCTATGGGAGACACTGAAGCTTTCTTT. It is translated as CASSMGDTEAFF.

The rearrangement joins TRBV4-1 to TRBJ2-7; D possibly corresponds to TRBD2 (5 bases). The CDR3 consists of 15 residues. CDR1 is MGHRA, CDR2 YSYEKL, per germline. Deletions cut 1 base from V and 0 bases from J, with 10 bases between. The CDR3: CASSQVWESSYEQYF. As DNA, the CDR3 is TGCGCCAGCAGCCAAGTTTGGGAGAGCTCCTACGAGCAGTACTTC.

This clone was recorded once. V gene TRBV11-2 combines with J gene TRBJ2-3, with D uncertain. Trimming removed 5 bases from V and 0 bases from J, with 18 bases in between. The CDR3 extends over 17 amino acids. CDR1 and CDR2 from the germline V gene are SGHAT and FQNNGV. The CDR3, as DNA: TGTGCCAGCAGCCAGTCCCCCCCGGGTACTAGCACAGATACGCAGTATTTT. This encodes CASSQSPPGTSTDTQYF.

This clone rates as large (0.1 to 1%). CDR3 in amino acids: CASSVAAGAVPAYGYTF. CDR3 coding DNA: TGTGCCAGCAGCGTAGCAGCAGGGGCCGTCCCAGCTTATGGCTACACCTTC. The J gene is TRBJ1-2, the V gene TRBV9, with a weak D call TRBD1 (6 bases). This CDR3 is built from 17 residues. The germline V gene encodes CDR1 SGDLS and CDR2 YYNGEE. Trimming took off 0 bases at V and 5 bases at J, with 20 bases between the two ends. Looking up the rest from reference TRBV9 and TRBJ1-2 gives the full variable domain: DSGVTQTPKHLITATGQRVTLRCSPRSGDLSVYWYQQSLDQGLQFLIQYYNGEERAKGNILERFSAQQFPDLHSELNLSSLELGDSALYFCASSVAAGAVPAYGYTFGSGTRLTVV.

A single count supports this clone. The chain employs TRBV30 and TRBJ2-1; 9 bases are a match to TRBD2. This CDR3 spans 11 amino acids. Germline lookup yields CDR1 GTSNPN and CDR2 SVGIG (reference sequence). V was clipped by 5 bases and J by 8 bases; unmatched bases: 1. DNA of the CDR3: TGTGCCTGGGCGGGAGGGGATGAGCAGTTCTTC. Its translation: CAWAGGDEQFF.

The rearrangement joins TRBV27 to TRBJ2-1, with 9 bases aligning to TRBD2. V gave up 7 bases and J gave up 4 bases; unmatched junction bases: 8. Germline lookup yields CDR1 MNHEY and CDR2 SMNVEV (reference sequence). The CDR3 extends over 15 amino acids. Written as DNA, the CDR3 is TGTGCCAGCACTTCGACTAGCGGAGCATACAATGAGCAGTTCTTC. As protein: CASTSTSGAYNEQFF.

V is TRBV5-5 and J is TRBJ2-1; the match to TRBD2 covers 13 bases. Looked up from germline, CDR1 is SGHKS and CDR2 is YYEKEE (reference sequence). The CDR3 consists of 18 residues. V gave up 3 bases and J gave up 0 bases; unmatched junction bases: 6. The CDR3 protein is CASSSGTSGTSSYNEQFF. The CDR3 DNA reads TGTGCCAGCAGCTCAGGGACTAGCGGGACCAGCTCCTACAATGAGCAGTTCTTC.

The CDR3 reads CATSKGAQGRYEQYF. In DNA form, the CDR3 reads TGTGCCACCAGCAAGGGGGCCCAGGGCCGCTACGAGCAGTACTTC. V usage is TRBV15 and J usage is TRBJ2-7; TRBD1 matches 7 bases. Per germline, CDR1 LNHNV and CDR2 YYDKDF (reference sequence). The CDR3 is made up of 15 amino acids. The ends lost 4 bases at V and 3 bases at J; junction bases unmatched: 9.

For this clone: Other nucleotide sequences in the sample specify the same CDR3. The V and J genes are TRBV6-1 and TRBJ2-2; D is ambiguous. The CDR3 contains 13 residues. Per germline, CDR1 MNHNS and CDR2 SASEGT. Deletions cut 0 bases from V and 3 bases from J, with 2 bases between. The CDR3 sequence: CASSEADTGELFF. The CDR3 coding sequence is TGTGCCAGCAGTGAAGCTGACACCGGGGAGCTGTTTTTT.

The gene calls are TRBV6-5 and TRBJ1-1; 9 nucleotides agree with TRBD1. The trim removed 9 bases at V and 5 bases at J, leaving 4 bases unmatched. Germline V gene sequence: CDR1 MNHEY, CDR2 SVGAGI. The CDR3 sequence is 12 residues long. The CDR3 spells CASIGQGTEAFF. CDR3 DNA: TGTGCCAGTATTGGACAGGGGACTGAAGCTTTCTTT.

The gene calls are TRBV27 and TRBJ2-7, with 10 bases matching TRBD2. The length of the CDR3 is 16 residues. The germline CDR1 and CDR2 sequences are MNHEY and SMNVEV (reference sequence). With 4 bases clipped from V and 6 bases from J, the junction kept 12 bases outside the gene matches. The CDR3 region has the DNA TGTGCCAGCAGTTCCAATTGGGAAGCGGGAGGGCCCGAGCAGTACTTC. Translation gives CASSSNWEAGGPEQYF.